These 19 T cell receptor beta chains came from one sample sequenced in a study of breast tumors, draining lymph nodes, adjacent tissues. MiXCR, applied by TCRdb to the multiplex PCR reads, yields one record per CDR3 protein. The table shows tens of thousands of distinct CDR3 sequences, with around 50% occurring only once. Sequences were obtained from breast tumor tissue. These receptor sequences come from a female donor with breast cancer. Some clones in this sample may be carry-over from other donors' samples.

The table lists this clonotype with a count of one. CDR3 DNA sequence: TGTGCCAGCAGGGGGACTAGCGGGTTAGAGACCCAGTACTTC. This encodes CASRGTSGLETQYF. The V call is TRBV2, the J call TRBJ2-5, with TRBD2 matching over 12 bases. Germline loops: CDR1 SNHLY, CDR2 FYNNEI. The CDR3 length is 14 residues. The J segment lost 4 bases and the V segment lost 6 bases, leaving 3 bases of the junction unmatched.

This clonotype was counted ten times or more. The V call is TRBV3-1, the J call TRBJ2-1; D is possibly TRBD2 (6 bases). The CDR3 runs 13 residues. The germline V and J ends were trimmed by 1 base and 8 bases, with 9 bases remaining between them. CDR1 is LGHDT, CDR2 YNNKEL, per germline (reference sequence). CDR3 amino acids: CASSQGLGDEQFF. In DNA form, the CDR3 reads TGTGCCAGCAGCCAAGGACTAGGGGATGAGCAGTTCTTC.

The chain links TRBV7-3 to TRBJ1-2; weak D call: TRBD1 (6 bases). This CDR3 region has 11 residues. The germline V gene has CDR1 SGHTA and CDR2 FQGTGA. The V and J ends lost 6 bases and 13 bases respectively, with 15 bases between them. CDR3 nucleotides: TGTGCCAGCAGTAGGGGGGTAAGGTGCACCTTC. This translates into CASSRGVRCTF. Full variable domain (outside the CDR3, taken from reference TRBV7-3 and TRBJ1-2): GAGVSQTPSNKVTEKGKYVELRCDPISGHTALYWYRQSLGQGPEFLIYFQGTGAADDSGLPNDRFFAVRPEGSVSTLKIQRTERGDSAVYLCASSRGVRCTFGSGTRLTVV.

V is TRBV24-1 and J is TRBJ2-2; D possibly corresponds to TRBD1 (6 bases). V was clipped by 0 bases and J by 2 bases, with 12 bases between them. Per germline, CDR1 KGHDR and CDR2 SFDVKD. The CDR3 is made up of 17 amino acids. The CDR3 nucleotides read TGTGCCACCAGTGATTTGCACGCAGGGGCTAACACCGGGGAGCTGTTTTTT. Protein sequence: CATSDLHAGANTGELFF.

The chain couples TRBV24-1 to TRBJ1-5; TRBD1 agrees at 12 bases. V dropped 3 bases and J dropped 9; count of bases not matched to a gene: 5. This CDR3 is 15 amino acids long. Germline V CDR1 and CDR2: KGHDR, SFDVKD. This CDR3 is CATSDGTGGSRPQHF. Written as DNA, the CDR3 is TGTGCCACCAGTGATGGGACAGGGGGCTCTCGGCCCCAGCATTTT.

This clonotype is medium-sized (0.01 to 0.1%) in the sample. The chain recombines TRBV2 with TRBJ1-2; D uncertain. This CDR3 has 15 amino acids. Trimming took 1 base from V and 4 from J, leaving 13 bases between them. Germline V CDR1 and CDR2: SNHLY, FYNNEI. CDR3 region: CASSEGGIGSYGYTF. CDR3 bases: TGTGCCAGCAGTGAAGGAGGGATCGGGAGCTATGGCTACACCTTC.

V gene TRBV6-1 combines with J gene TRBJ1-5; no firm D call. V lost 5 bases and J lost 9, with 14 bases in between. The CDR3 covers 13 residues. The germline V gene encodes CDR1 MNHNS and CDR2 SASEGT. CDR3 in DNA: TGTGCCAGCAGTATAGAGAGTGCATGGCCCCAGCATTTT. It codes for CASSIESAWPQHF.

The chain uses TRBV7-2 and TRBJ1-6; the match to TRBD1 covers 7 bases. The CDR3 spans 14 residues. Germline trimming cut 3 bases from V and 12 bases from J; bases unmatched to any gene: 8. Per germline, CDR1 SGHTA and CDR2 FQGNSA. The DNA of the CDR3 is TGTGCCAGCAGCTTGGCTAACAGGGGAGAACCCCTCCACTTT. Its translation is CASSLANRGEPLHF.

This clonotype occurred many times. The gene calls are TRBV28 and TRBJ1-6, with a possible D match to TRBD1 (6 bases). The CDR3 contains 15 residues. CDR1 is MDHEN and CDR2 is SYDVKM in the germline V gene. The V end was cut by 1 base, the J end by 7 bases, with 11 bases between. CDR3 amino acids: CASSLSGAMNSPLHF. CDR3 nucleotide sequence: TGTGCCAGCAGTTTATCAGGGGCTATGAATTCACCCCTCCACTTT.

The chain combines TRBV20-1 with TRBJ1-2; D is unclear. Germline CDR1 DFQATT, CDR2 SNEGSKA (reference sequence). Deletions cut 0 bases from V and 4 bases from J, with 9 bases between. The CDR3 consists of 13 residues. The CDR3 reads CSARDQVGYGYTF. The CDR3 DNA sequence: TGCAGTGCTAGAGATCAGGTGGGCTATGGCTACACCTTC.

This clonotype came up a few times. The chain combines TRBV13 with TRBJ2-7, with 15 bases identical to TRBD2. Germline V gene sequence: CDR1 PRHDT, CDR2 FYEKMQ (reference sequence). V lost 4 bases, J lost 2 bases, and 6 bases stayed unmatched. CDR3 size: 17 residues. CDR3 amino acids: CASSYPGLAGGTYEQYF. The DNA for the CDR3 is TGTGCCAGCAGCTATCCGGGACTAGCGGGGGGAACCTACGAGCAGTACTTC.

This rearrangement joins TRBV20-1 to TRBJ2-3, with D unresolved. Trimming cost V 6 bases and J 7 bases, with 11 bases left between them. Per the germline V gene, CDR1 is DFQATT and CDR2 is SNEGSKA (reference sequence). The CDR3 contains 11 residues. CDR3 loop: CSAGSPYTQYF. In DNA, the CDR3 is TGCAGTGCCGGCTCCCCCTATACGCAGTATTTT.

A note on this clonotype: The junction does not match germline at one end; this may be a read error. The chain is built from TRBV6-6 and TRBJ2-5, with D possibly matching TRBD1 (5 bases). CDR3 length equals 13 residues. Germline V gene lookup returns CDR1 MNHNY and CDR2 SVGAGI (reference sequence). CDR3 residues: CASETEYQEAQYF. The CDR3 DNA is TGTGCCAGCGAGACAGAGTATCAAGAGGCCCAGTACTTC.

The chain uses TRBV24-1 and TRBJ1-2; 12 nucleotides align to TRBD1. With 5 bases clipped from V and 7 bases from J, the junction kept 7 bases outside the gene matches. Germline assignment: CDR1 KGHDR and CDR2 SFDVKD. The CDR3 is 15 amino acids. CDR3 sequence (DNA): TGTGCCACCAGTGGTATCGGGACAGGGGGCACTGGCTACACCTTC. Translation: CATSGIGTGGTGYTF.

This clonotype was found a few times. The chain uses TRBV19 and TRBJ1-3, with TRBD1 matching over 10 bases. Germline V gives CDR1 LNHDA, CDR2 SQIVND (reference sequence). CDR3 length: 16 residues. Trimming cost V 5 bases and J 0 bases; bases outside gene matches: 4. CDR3 protein: CASSPDRGISGNTIYF. The CDR3 DNA reads as TGTGCCAGTAGTCCGGACAGGGGGATCTCTGGAAACACCATATATTTT.

This clonotype was detected many times. The chain uses TRBV4-2 and TRBJ2-5; D is possibly TRBD1 (7 bases). Germline assignment: CDR1 LGHNA and CDR2 YNFKEQ. CDR3 length: 14 residues. V gave up 4 bases and J gave up 4 bases, with 13 bases separating them. The CDR3 bases are TGTGCCAGCAGCCCAGGGGGGCTGGGAGAGACCCAGTACTTC. As protein: CASSPGGLGETQYF.

The chain has TRBV6-1 and TRBJ1-5, with D possibly matching TRBD1 (6 bases). Germline V CDR1 and CDR2: MNHNS, SASEGT. The ends were cut back, 3 bases at V and 7 bases at J, with 16 bases in the middle. This CDR3 has 15 amino acids. CDR3 bases: TGTGCCAGCAGTGACCGGATAGGGAGGGGGCAGCCCCAGCATTTT. Translated, it gives CASSDRIGRGQPQHF.

With respect to this clonotype: One end of the junction is discordant with germline, which a read error may explain. As DNA, the CDR3 is TGTGCCTGGGGTGTATTGGATTCGAGATATTCACCCCTCCACTTT. Protein product: CAWGVLDSRYSPLHF. V and J are TRBV30 and TRBJ1-6; D is ambiguous. This CDR3 region has 15 residues. In germline, CDR1 is GTSNPN, CDR2 SVGIG (reference sequence).

By share, this clonotype ranks as medium-sized. The chain combines TRBV24-1 with TRBJ1-3, with 7 bases matching TRBD1. Looked up from germline, CDR1 is KGHDR and CDR2 is SFDVKD. CDR3 size: 15 residues. The V segment lost 9 bases and the J segment 0 bases; nucleotides outside the gene matches: 7. In DNA form, the CDR3 reads TGTGCCACCCAAGGGGGCCCGAGCTCTGGAAACACCATATATTTT. Its protein product is CATQGGPSSGNTIYF.